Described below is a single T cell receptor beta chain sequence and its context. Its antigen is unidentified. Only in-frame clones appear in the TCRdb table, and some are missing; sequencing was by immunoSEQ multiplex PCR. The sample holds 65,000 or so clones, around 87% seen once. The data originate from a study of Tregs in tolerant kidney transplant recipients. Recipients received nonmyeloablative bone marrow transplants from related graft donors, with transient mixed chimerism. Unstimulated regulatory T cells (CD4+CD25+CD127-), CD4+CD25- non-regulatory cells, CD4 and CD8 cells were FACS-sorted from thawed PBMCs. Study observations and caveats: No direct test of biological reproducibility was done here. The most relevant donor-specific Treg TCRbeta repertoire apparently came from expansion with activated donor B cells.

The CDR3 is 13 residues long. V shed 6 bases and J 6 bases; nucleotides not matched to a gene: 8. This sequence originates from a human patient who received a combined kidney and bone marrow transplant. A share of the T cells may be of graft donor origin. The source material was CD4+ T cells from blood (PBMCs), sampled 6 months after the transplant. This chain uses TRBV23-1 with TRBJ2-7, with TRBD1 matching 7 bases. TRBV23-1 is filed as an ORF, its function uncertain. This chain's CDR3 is CASRDRANCEQYF. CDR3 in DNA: TGCGCCAGCAGAGACAGGGCTAACTGCGAGCAGTACTTC.